The clone carrying this TCR beta chain was seen just once. TCRdb itself ran the 5' RACE reads through MiXCR, one entry per CDR3 protein. The top ten hold roughly 3.9% of the sample, which has roughly 240,000 distinct CDR3 sequences, approximately 7% seen once. The source of the sample is a study of identical twins. These data are also associated with another study on yellow fever vaccine responses in identical twins.

Sequenced: memory (CD45RO+) T cells sorted from blood. This clonotype originated in a woman aged 18-29 years in good health.

CDR3 residues: CASSFSGGRVETQYF. The CDR3 nucleotides are TGTGCCAGCAGCTTTAGCGGGGGGCGAGTGGAGACCCAGTACTTC. J is TRBJ2-5 and V is TRBV7-2; 10 bases agree with TRBD2. Germline CDR1 SGHTA, CDR2 FQGNSA. Germline trimming cut 3 bases from V and 5 bases from J; bases unmatched to any gene: 6. This CDR3 has 15 amino acids.